Sequencing of this T cell receptor beta chain was carried out in a study of blood T cell repertoires in COVID-19. As for the study in general: COVID-19 samples collected from the United States, Italy and Spain covered acute and convalescent phases. T cells, B-cell-depleted T cells, or PBMCs provided the cDNA or gDNA that served as material.

The CDR3 has 16 residues. V dropped 0 bases and J dropped 5 bases, with 17 bases sitting between them. The germline V gene encodes CDR1 MNHEY and CDR2 SVGAGI. In the authors' methods: From reference gene primer amplification, estimates of nucleated cell counts were derived. TCRdb's table, derived via immunoSEQ multiplex PCR, lists solely in-frame clones and lacks some. That table supplies the V and J calls and clone size; D and trimming were determined from the DNA. The data contain about 130,000 clones, approximately 80% of them singletons. The chain employs TRBV6-5 and TRBJ2-7; D is unresolved. This TCR came from a man of 80 years or more with acute or convalescent COVID-19. Sample: peripheral blood. The DNA of the CDR3 is TGTGCCAGCAGTTACTCCTATCGAGTAGTCCCTAACGAGCAGTACTTC. Encoded protein: CASSYSYRVVPNEQYF.